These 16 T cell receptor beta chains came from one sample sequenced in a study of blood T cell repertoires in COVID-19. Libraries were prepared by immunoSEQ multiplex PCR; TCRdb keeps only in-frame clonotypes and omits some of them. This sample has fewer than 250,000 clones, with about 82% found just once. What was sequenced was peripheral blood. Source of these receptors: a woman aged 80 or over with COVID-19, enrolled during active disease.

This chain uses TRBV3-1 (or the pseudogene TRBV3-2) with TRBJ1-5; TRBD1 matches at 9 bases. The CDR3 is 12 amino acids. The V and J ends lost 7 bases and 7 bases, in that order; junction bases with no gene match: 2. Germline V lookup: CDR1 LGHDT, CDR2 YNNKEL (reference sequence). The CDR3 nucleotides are TGTGCCAGCACGACAGGGGGGCAGCCCCAGCATTTT. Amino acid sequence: CASTTGGQPQHF.

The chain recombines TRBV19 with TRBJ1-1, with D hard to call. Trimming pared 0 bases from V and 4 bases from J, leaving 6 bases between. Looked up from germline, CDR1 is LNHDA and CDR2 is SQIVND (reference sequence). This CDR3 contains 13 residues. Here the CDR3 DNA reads TGTGCCAGTAGTATAGAGGAGTCCACTGAAGCTTTCTTT. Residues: CASSIEESTEAFF.

CDR3 protein: CASSQVSNVGQAKNIQYF. In DNA, the CDR3 is TGTGCCAGCAGCCAAGTTTCTAATGTGGGCCAAGCCAAAAACATTCAGTACTTC. The rearrangement joins TRBV3-1 (or the pseudogene TRBV3-2) to TRBJ2-4; no clear D. This CDR3 is built from 18 residues. Trimming left V 1 base short and J 0 bases short, with 16 bases between. Germline CDR1 is LGHDT and CDR2 is YNNKEL (reference sequence).

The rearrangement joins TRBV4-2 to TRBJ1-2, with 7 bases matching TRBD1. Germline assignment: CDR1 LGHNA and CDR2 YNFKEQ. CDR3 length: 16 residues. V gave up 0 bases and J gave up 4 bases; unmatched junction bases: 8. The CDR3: CASSQDSGQAAYGYTF. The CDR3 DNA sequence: TGTGCCAGCAGCCAAGATTCCGGACAGGCCGCCTATGGCTACACCTTC.

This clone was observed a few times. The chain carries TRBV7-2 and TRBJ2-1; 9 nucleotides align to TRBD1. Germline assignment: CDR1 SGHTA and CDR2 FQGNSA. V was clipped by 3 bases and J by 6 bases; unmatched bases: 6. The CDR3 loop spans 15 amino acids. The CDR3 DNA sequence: TGTGCCAGCAGCTTGACAGGGGGTCACGGCAATGAGCAGTTCTTC. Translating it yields CASSLTGGHGNEQFF.

The CDR3 DNA follows: TGTGCCAGCAGCCGCGGGACTAGCGGGGGGAAGACCCAGTACTTC. It is translated as CASSRGTSGGKTQYF. The genes are TRBV3-1 (or the pseudogene TRBV3-2) and TRBJ2-5, with 15 bases fitting TRBD2. Germline V gives CDR1 LGHDT, CDR2 YNNKEL (reference sequence). The CDR3 runs 15 residues. V lost 4 bases, J lost 6 bases, and 3 bases stayed unmatched.

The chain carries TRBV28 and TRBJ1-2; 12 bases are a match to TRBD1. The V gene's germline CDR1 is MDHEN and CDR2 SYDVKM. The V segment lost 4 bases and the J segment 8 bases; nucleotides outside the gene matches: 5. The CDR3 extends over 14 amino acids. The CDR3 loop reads CASSWGQGALGYTF. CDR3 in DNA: TGTGCCAGCAGTTGGGGACAGGGGGCCTTAGGCTACACCTTC.

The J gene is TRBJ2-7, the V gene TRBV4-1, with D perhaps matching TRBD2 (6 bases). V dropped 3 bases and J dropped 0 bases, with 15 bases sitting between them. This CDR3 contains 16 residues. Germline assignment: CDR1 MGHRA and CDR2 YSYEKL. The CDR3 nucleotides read TGCGCCAGCAGCCAGGGACTCAGCGGGCCCTCCTACGAGCAGTACTTC. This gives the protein CASSQGLSGPSYEQYF.

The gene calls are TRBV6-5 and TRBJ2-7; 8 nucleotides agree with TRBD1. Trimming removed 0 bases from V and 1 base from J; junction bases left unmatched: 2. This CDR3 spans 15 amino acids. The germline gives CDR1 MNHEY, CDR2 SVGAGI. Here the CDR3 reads CASSYSGTGSYEQYF. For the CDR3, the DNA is TGTGCCAGCAGTTACTCCGGGACAGGTTCCTACGAGCAGTACTTC.

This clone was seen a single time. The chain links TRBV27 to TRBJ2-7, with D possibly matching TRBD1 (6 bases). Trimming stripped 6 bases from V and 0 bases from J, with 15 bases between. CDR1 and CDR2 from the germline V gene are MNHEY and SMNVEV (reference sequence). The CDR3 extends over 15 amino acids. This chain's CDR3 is CASSSWDTYSYEQYF. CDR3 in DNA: TGTGCCAGCAGCTCCTGGGACACCTACTCCTACGAGCAGTACTTC.

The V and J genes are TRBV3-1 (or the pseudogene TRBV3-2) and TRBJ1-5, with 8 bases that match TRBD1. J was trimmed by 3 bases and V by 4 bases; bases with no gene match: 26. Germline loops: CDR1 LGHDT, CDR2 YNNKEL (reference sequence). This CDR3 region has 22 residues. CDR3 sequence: CASSPRDPRQGRILVDNQPQHF. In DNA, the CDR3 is TGTGCCAGCAGCCCCCGAGATCCTAGACAGGGGAGGATCTTAGTGGACAATCAGCCCCAGCATTTT.

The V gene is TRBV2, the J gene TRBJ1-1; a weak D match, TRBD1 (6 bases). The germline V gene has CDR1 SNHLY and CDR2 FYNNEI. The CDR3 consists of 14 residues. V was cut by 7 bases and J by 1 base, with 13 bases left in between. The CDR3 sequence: CASTWTEGNTEAFF. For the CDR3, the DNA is TGTGCCAGCACATGGACAGAGGGGAACACTGAAGCTTTCTTT.

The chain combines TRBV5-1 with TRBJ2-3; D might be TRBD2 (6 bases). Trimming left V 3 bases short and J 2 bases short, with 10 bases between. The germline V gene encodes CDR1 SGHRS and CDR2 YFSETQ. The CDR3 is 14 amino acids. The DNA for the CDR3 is TGCGCCAGCAGCTACGGGACTCCCACAGATACGCAGTATTTT. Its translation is CASSYGTPTDTQYF.

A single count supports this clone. The CDR3 nucleotides read TGTGCCAGCAGCCAAGTCCGGGACGAGCAGTACTTC. Translating it yields CASSQVRDEQYF. The V gene is TRBV3-1 (or the pseudogene TRBV3-2), the J gene TRBJ2-7; D gene uncertain. This CDR3 comprises 12 residues. The V gene's germline CDR1 is LGHDT and CDR2 YNNKEL (reference sequence). Trimming removed 1 base from V and 5 bases from J, with 6 bases in between.

As DNA, the CDR3 is TGTGCCAGCAGCTTTTCGACAGAGTATGGCTACACCTTC. Translating it yields CASSFSTEYGYTF. The rearrangement uses TRBV5-4 and TRBJ1-2; TRBD1 might be the D (5 bases). CDR3 size: 13 residues. V lost 2 bases, J lost 5 bases, and 10 bases lay in between. In germline, CDR1 is SGHNT, CDR2 YYREEE (reference sequence).

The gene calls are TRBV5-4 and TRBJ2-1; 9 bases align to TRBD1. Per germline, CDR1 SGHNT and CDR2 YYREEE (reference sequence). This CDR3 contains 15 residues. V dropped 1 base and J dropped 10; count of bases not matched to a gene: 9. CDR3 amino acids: CASSLWVLQGAEQFF. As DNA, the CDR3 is TGTGCCAGCAGCTTGTGGGTTCTACAGGGGGCCGAGCAGTTCTTC.